There are a few counts of the clone carrying this T cell receptor (beta chain). Alongside a J-beta primer mix, a sample-barcoded 5' primer served in a second PCR lasting about 7 to 11 cycles. MiXCR, run by TCRdb on the 5' RACE reads, gives a single entry per CDR3 protein. The data show some 760,000 distinct CDR3 sequences, 25% seen once. The data derive from a study of blood T cells in healthy people across ages. The CDR3 has 14 residues. The germline V gene has CDR1 SGHVS and CDR2 FNYEAQ. Trimming left V 3 bases short and J 4 bases short, with 11 bases between. This same sample was also taken into another study, of T cells of mothers and their children. That investigation notes: Six children, together with their three healthy Caucasian mothers, made up the donors.

The chain links TRBV7-6 to TRBJ2-3, with D perhaps matching TRBD1 (6 bases). Sequenced input: blood. This clonotype originated in a boy aged 5-17 years in good health. CDR3 sequence reads: CASSFLQGADTQYF. The CDR3 region has the DNA TGTGCCAGCAGCTTCCTACAGGGCGCAGATACGCAGTATTTT.